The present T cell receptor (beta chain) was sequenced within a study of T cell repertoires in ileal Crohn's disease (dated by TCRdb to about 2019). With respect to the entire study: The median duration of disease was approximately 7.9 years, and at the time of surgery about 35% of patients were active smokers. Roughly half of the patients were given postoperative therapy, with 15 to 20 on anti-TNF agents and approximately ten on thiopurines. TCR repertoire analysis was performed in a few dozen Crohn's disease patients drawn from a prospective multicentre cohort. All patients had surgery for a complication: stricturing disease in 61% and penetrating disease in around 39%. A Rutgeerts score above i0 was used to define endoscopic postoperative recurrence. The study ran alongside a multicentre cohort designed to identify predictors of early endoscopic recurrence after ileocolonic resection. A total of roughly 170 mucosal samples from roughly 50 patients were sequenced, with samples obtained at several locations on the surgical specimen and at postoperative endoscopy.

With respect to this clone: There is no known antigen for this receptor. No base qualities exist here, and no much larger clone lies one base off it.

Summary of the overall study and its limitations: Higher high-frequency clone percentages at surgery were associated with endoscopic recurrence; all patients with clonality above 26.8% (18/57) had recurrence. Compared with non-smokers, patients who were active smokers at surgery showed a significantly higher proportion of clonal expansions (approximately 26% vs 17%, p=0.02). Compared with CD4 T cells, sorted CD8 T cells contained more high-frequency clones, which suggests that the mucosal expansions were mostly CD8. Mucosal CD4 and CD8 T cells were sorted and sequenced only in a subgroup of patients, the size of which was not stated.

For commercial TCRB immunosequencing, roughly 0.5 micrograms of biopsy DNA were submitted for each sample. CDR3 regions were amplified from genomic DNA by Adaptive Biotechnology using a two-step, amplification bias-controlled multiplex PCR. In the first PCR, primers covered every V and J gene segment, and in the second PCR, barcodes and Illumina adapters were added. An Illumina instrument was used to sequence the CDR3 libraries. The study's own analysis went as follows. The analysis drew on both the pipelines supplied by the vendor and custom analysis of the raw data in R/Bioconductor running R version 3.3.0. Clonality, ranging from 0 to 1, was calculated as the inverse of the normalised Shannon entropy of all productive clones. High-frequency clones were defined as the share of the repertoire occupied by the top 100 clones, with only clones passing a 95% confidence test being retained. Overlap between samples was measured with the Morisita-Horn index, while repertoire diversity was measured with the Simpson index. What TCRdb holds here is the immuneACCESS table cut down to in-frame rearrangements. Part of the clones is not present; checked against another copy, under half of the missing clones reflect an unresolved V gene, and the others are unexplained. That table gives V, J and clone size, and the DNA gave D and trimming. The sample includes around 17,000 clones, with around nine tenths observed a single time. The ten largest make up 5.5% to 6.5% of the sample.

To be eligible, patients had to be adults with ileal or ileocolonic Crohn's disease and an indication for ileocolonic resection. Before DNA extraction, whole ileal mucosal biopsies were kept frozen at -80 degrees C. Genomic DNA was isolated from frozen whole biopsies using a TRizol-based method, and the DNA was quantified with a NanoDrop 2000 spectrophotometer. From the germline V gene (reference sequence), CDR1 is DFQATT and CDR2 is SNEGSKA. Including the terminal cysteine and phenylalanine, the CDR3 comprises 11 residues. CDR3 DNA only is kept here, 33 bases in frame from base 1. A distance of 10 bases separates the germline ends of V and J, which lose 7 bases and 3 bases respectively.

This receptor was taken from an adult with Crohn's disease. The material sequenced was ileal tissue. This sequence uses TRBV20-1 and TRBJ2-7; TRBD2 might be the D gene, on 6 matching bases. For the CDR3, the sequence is CSVRTNYEQYF. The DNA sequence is TGCAGTGTCAGGACTAACTACGAGCAGTACTTC.